This T cell receptor beta chain was observed in a study of cytomegalovirus exposure and HLA in healthy donors. CDR3 length: 14 amino acids. The germline gives CDR1 MDHEN, CDR2 SYDVKM. Germline trimming cut 3 bases from V and 8 bases from J; bases unmatched to any gene: 6. Remarks on this clone: What it binds is not known.

Both 60 Vbeta primers and 13 Jbeta primers went into the PCR. The method was immunoSEQ multiplex PCR; TCRdb's version includes in-frame clones alone and lacks a portion of them. This table holds roughly 140,000 clones, approximately 73% found once. Each donor was nominally healthy when sampled (though unrecorded immune exposures were likely). Regarding the study as a whole: In an earlier analysis, most TCR beta V segments were productive about 87% or about 30% of the time.

This TCR was recovered from a human donor in good health. The sequencing sample was made of PBMCs. The J gene is TRBJ1-4, the V gene TRBV28, with TRBD1 identical over 7 bases. DNA of the CDR3: TGTGCCAGCAGTTTGAACAGGGGTGGGGAAAAACTGTTTTTT. Translation gives CASSLNRGGEKLFF.